The T cell receptor beta chain described here comes from a study of T cells in Graves' hyperthyroidism and ophthalmopathy. This clonotype was detected a few times. What was amplified from RNA transcripts were TCR beta CDR3 regions. An initial round of RT-PCR targeting the TCR CDR3 relied on the HTBI primer set. TCRdb processed the multiplex PCR reads anew with MiXCR; each CDR3 protein has one entry. The table has around 520,000 distinct CDR3 sequences, approximately 14% seen once. CDR3 length equals 13 residues. Germline CDR1 is MGHRA and CDR2 is YSYEKL. V shed 1 base and J shed 5 bases, with 6 bases lying between them.

The chain joins TRBV4-1 to TRBJ2-1; D is unclear. The specimen sequenced was blood. The sequence was collected from a woman aged 18-29 years with Graves' hyperthyroidism. The CDR3 sequence is CASSQVVDNEQFF. The CDR3, as DNA: TGCGCCAGCAGCCAAGTCGTGGACAATGAGCAGTTCTTC.